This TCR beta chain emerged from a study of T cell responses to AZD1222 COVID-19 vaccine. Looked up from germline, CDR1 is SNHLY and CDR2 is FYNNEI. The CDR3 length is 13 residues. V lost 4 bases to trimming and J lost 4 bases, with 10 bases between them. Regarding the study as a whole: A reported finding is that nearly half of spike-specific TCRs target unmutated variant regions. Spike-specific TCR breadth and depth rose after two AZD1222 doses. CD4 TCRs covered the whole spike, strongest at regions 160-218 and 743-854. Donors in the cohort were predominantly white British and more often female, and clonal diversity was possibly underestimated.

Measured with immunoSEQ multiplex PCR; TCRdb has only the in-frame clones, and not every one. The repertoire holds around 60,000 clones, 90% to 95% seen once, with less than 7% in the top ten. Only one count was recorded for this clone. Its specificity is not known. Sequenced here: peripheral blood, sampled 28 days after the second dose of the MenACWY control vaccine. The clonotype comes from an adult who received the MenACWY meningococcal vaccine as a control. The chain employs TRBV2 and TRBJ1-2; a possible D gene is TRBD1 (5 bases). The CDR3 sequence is CASSGGAAYGYTF. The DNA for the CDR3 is TGTGCCAGCAGTGGTGGGGCGGCCTATGGCTACACCTTC.